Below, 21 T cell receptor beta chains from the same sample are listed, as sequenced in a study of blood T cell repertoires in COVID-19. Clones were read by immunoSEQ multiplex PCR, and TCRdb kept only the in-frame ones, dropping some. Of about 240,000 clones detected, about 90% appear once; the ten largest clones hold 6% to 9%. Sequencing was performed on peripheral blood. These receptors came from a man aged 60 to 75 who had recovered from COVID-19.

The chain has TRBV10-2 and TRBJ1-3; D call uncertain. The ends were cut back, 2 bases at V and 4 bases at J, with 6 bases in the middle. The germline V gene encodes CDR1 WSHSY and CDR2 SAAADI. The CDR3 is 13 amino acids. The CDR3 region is CASSEGEGNTIYF. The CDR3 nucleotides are TGCGCCAGCAGTGAGGGTGAGGGAAACACCATATATTTT.

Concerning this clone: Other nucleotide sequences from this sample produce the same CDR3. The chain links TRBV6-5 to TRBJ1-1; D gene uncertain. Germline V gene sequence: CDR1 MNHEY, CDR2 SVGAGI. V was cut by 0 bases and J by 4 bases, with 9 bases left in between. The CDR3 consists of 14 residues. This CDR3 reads CASSYSEGTTEAFF. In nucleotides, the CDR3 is TGTGCCAGCAGTTACTCAGAGGGAACCACTGAAGCTTTCTTT.

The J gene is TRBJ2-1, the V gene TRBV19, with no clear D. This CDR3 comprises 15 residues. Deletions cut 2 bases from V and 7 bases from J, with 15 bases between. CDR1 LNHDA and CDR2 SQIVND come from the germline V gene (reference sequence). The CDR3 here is CASSIPGYVVNEQFF. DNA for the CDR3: TGTGCCAGTAGTATACCCGGGTACGTGGTGAATGAGCAGTTCTTC. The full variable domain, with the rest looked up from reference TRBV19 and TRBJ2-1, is DGGITQSPKYLFRKEGQNVTLSCEQNLNHDAMYWYRQDPGQGLRLIYYSQIVNDFQKGDIAEGYSVSREKKESFPLTVTSAQKNPTAFYLCASSIPGYVVNEQFFGPGTRLTVL.

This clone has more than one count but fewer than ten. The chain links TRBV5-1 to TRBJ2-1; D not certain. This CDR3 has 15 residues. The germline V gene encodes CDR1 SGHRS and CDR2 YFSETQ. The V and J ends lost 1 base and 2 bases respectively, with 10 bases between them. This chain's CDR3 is CASSLSQTAYNEQFF. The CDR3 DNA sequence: TGCGCCAGCAGCTTGTCACAGACGGCCTACAATGAGCAGTTCTTC.

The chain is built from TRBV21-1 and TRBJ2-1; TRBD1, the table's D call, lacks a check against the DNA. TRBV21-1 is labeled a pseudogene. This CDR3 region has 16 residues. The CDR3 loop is CASSLNRGCPYNEQFF. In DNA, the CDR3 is TGTGCCAGCAGCTTAAACAGGGGCTGTCCCTACAATGAGCAGTTCTTC.

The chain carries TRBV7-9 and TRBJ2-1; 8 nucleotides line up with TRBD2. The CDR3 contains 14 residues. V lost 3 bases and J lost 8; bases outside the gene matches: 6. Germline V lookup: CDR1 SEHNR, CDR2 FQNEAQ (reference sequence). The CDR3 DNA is TGTGCCAGCAGCTTCGGGCTAGCGGGCGATGAGCAGTTCTTC. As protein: CASSFGLAGDEQFF.

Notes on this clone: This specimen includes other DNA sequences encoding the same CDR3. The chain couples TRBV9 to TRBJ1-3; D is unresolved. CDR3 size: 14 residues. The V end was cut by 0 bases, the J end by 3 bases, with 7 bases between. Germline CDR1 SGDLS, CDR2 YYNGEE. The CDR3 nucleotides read TGTGCCAGCAGCGTAGGGGCAGGTGGAAACACCATATATTTT. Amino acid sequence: CASSVGAGGNTIYF.

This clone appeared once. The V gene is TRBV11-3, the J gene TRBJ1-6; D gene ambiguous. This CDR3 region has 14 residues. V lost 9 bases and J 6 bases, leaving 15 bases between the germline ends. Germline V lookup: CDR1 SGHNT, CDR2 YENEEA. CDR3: CARRGPDFNSPLHF. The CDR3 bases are TGTGCCAGACGCGGGCCGGATTTTAATTCACCCCTCCACTTT. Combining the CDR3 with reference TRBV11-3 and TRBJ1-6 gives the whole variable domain EAGVVQSPRYKIIEKKQPVAFWCNPISGHNTLYWYLQNLGQGPELLIRYENEEAVDDSQLPKDRFSAERLKGVDSTLKIQPAELGDSAVYLCARRGPDFNSPLHFGNGTRLTVT.

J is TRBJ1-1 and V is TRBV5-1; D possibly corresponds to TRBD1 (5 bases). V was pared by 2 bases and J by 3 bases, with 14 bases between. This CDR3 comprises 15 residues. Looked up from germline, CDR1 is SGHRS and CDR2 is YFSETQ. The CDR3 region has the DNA TGCGCCAGCAGCTTTACAGGTAGCGGTGACACTGAAGCTTTCTTT. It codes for CASSFTGSGDTEAFF.

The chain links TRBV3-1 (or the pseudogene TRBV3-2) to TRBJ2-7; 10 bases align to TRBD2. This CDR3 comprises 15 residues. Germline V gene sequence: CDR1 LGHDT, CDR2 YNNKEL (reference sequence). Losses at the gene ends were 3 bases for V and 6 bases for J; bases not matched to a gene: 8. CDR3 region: CASSQQRGGLSEQYF. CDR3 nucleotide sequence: TGTGCCAGCAGCCAGCAGCGGGGGGGCTTGAGCGAGCAGTACTTC.

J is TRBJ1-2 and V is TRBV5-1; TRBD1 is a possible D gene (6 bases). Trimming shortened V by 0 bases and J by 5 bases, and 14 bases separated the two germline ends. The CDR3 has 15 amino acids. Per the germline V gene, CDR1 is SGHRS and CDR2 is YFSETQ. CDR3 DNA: TGCGCCAGCAGCTTGGTGACAGGCGGGGGGTATGGCTACACCTTC. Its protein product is CASSLVTGGGYGYTF. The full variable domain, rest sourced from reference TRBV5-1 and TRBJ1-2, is KAGVTQTPRYLIKTRGQQVTLSCSPISGHRSVSWYQQTPGQGLQFLFEYFSETQRNKGNFPGRFSGRQFSNSRSEMNVSTLELGDSALYLCASSLVTGGGYGYTFGSGTRLTVV.

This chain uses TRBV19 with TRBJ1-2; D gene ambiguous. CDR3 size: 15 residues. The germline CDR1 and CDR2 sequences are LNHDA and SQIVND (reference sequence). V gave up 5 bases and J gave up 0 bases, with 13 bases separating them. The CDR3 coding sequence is TGTGCCAGTAGTGTTACCCGAACAGCTAACTATGGCTACACCTTC. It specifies CASSVTRTANYGYTF. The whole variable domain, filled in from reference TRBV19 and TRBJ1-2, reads DGGITQSPKYLFRKEGQNVTLSCEQNLNHDAMYWYRQDPGQGLRLIYYSQIVNDFQKGDIAEGYSVSREKKESFPLTVTSAQKNPTAFYLCASSVTRTANYGYTFGSGTRLTVV.

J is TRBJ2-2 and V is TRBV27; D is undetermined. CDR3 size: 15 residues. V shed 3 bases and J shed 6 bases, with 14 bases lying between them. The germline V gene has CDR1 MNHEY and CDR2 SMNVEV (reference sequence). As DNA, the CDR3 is TGTGCCAGCAGTTTCGGCGACACCCTGGCCGGGGAGCTGTTTTTT. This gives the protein CASSFGDTLAGELFF.

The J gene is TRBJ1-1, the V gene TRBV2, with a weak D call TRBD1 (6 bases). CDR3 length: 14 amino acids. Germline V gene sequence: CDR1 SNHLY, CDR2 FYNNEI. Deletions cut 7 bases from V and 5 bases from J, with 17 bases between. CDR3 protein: CASNGRGIGTEAFF. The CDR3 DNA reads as TGTGCCAGCAATGGCAGGGGAATTGGTACTGAAGCTTTCTTT.

DNA for the CDR3: TGTGCCACCAGAGCCGGAAACACCATATATTTT. It specifies CATRAGNTIYF. The chain has TRBV6-5 and TRBJ1-3; D gene uncertain. CDR1 MNHEY and CDR2 SVGAGI come from the germline V gene. This CDR3 is 11 amino acids long. Trimming pared 10 bases from V and 4 bases from J, leaving 8 bases between.

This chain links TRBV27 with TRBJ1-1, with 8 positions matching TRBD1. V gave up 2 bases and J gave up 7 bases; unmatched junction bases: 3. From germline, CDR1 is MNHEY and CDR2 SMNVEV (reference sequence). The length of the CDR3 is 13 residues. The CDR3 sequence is CASSLGRGLEAFF. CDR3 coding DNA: TGTGCCAGCAGTTTAGGCAGGGGGCTTGAAGCTTTCTTT.

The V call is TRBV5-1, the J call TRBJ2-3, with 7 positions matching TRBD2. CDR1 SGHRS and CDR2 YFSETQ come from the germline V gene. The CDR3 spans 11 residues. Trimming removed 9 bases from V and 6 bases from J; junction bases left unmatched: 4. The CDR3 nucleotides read TGCGCCACGGGGGACTACGATACGCAGTATTTT. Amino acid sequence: CATGDYDTQYF.

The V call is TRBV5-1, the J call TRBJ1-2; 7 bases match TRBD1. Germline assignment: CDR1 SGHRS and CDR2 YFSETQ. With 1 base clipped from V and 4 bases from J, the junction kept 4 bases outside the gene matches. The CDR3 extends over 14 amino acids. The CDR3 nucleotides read TGCGCCAGCAGCTTGATAGGGGGCGGCTATGGCTACACCTTC. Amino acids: CASSLIGGGYGYTF.

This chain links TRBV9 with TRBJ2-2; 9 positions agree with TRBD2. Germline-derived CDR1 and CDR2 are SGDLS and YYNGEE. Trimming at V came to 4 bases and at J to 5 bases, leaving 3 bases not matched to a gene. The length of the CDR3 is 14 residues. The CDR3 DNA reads TGTGCCAGCAGCCTAGCGGGGAGAACCGGGGAGCTGTTTTTT. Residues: CASSLAGRTGELFF.

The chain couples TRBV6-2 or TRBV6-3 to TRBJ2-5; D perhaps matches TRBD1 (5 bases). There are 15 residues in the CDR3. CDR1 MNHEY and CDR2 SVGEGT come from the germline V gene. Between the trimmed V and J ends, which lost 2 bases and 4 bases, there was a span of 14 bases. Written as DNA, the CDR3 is TGTGCCAGCAGTTACCATCGTATGGGGCTAGAGACCCAGTACTTC. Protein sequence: CASSYHRMGLETQYF.

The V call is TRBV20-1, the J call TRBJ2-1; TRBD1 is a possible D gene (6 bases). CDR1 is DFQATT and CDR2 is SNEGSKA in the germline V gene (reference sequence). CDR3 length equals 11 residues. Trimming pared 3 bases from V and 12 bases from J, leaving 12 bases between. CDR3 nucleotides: TGCAGTGCTAGGCGTGGGGGCGGGCAGTTCTTC. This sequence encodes CSARRGGGQFF.